This T cell receptor (beta chain) was captured by sequencing in a study of T cells in Graves' hyperthyroidism and ophthalmopathy. This clonotype was recorded at least ten times. TCR beta CDR3 regions were amplified from RNA. A set of HTBI primers served as the primers for a first-round RT-PCR of the TCR CDR3. TCRdb re-called the multiplex PCR reads with MiXCR, one entry per CDR3 protein. Here the sample spans about 250,000 distinct CDR3 sequences, roughly 15% being singletons. Per germline, CDR1 MNHEY and CDR2 SMNVEV (reference sequence). This CDR3 has 14 amino acids. V dropped 6 bases and J dropped 0 bases, with 12 bases sitting between them.

The TCR sequence derives from a woman between 45 and 60 years old with Graves' hyperthyroidism that later progressed to Graves' ophthalmopathy. The V call is TRBV27, the J call TRBJ2-7, with TRBD1 as a possible D gene (6 bases). Sequencing was done on a sample of blood. The chain's CDR3 is CASRGHYSSYEQYF. The CDR3 bases are TGTGCCAGCAGGGGACACTACAGCTCCTACGAGCAGTACTTC.